These 8 T cell receptor beta chains originate from one sample sequenced in a study of OX40 agonist ivuxolimab in advanced cancers. TCRdb keeps only in-frame clones here, not all; method: immunoSEQ multiplex PCR. The sample contains more than 55,000 clones, about nine tenths of which appear only once. This specimen was CD4+ or CD8+ T cells sorted from blood, taken in a trial of the OX40 agonist ivuxolimab. Receptors were obtained from an adult with an advanced solid tumor such as melanoma, head and neck, liver or kidney cancer.

The gene calls are TRBV2 and TRBJ1-2; no firm D call. CDR3 size: 13 residues. Germline loops: CDR1 SNHLY, CDR2 FYNNEI. Deletions cut 4 bases from V and 2 bases from J, with 8 bases between. The CDR3 DNA is TGTGCCAGCAGTGCGGCACCGAACTATGGCTACACCTTC. Amino acid sequence: CASSAAPNYGYTF.

CDR3 region: CASSLTDTPTGELFF. CDR3 coding DNA: TGCGCCAGCAGCTTGACAGACACCCCAACCGGGGAGCTGTTTTTT. The rearrangement links TRBV5-1 to TRBJ2-2; the D is unclear. This CDR3 is built from 15 residues. The V gene lost 1 base and the J gene lost 5 bases, with 12 bases spanning the gap. Germline V CDR1 and CDR2: SGHRS, YFSETQ. Full variable domain (missing parts from reference TRBV5-1 and TRBJ2-2): KAGVTQTPRYLIKTRGQQVTLSCSPISGHRSVSWYQQTPGQGLQFLFEYFSETQRNKGNFPGRFSGRQFSNSRSEMNVSTLELGDSALYLCASSLTDTPTGELFFGEGSRLTVL.

The count of this clone is one. V and J are TRBV9 and TRBJ1-1, with no clear D. CDR3 size: 14 residues. Germline loops: CDR1 SGDLS, CDR2 YYNGEE. V shed 0 bases and J shed 0 bases, with 6 bases lying between them. CDR3 sequence reads: CASSVAMMNTEAFF. The CDR3 nucleotides read TGTGCCAGCAGCGTAGCTATGATGAACACTGAAGCTTTCTTT.

This chain links TRBV5-1 with TRBJ1-1, with D tentatively TRBD1 (6 bases). The CDR3 spans 16 residues. The germline V and J ends were trimmed by 4 bases and 1 base, with 17 bases remaining between them. The V gene's germline CDR1 is SGHRS and CDR2 YFSETQ. The CDR3 region is CASSVIARGGNTEAFF. In nucleotides, the CDR3 is TGCGCCAGCAGCGTAATTGCCAGGGGCGGGAACACTGAAGCTTTCTTT.

This chain links TRBV11-3 with TRBJ2-7, with TRBD2 matching 7 bases. The CDR3 consists of 15 residues. Trimming removed 4 bases from V and 0 bases from J; junction bases left unmatched: 6. Per the germline V gene, CDR1 is SGHNT and CDR2 is YENEEA. The CDR3 region is CASSSLAASSYEQYF. DNA for the CDR3: TGTGCCAGCAGCTCCCTAGCGGCGAGCTCCTACGAGCAGTACTTC.

The J gene is TRBJ2-1, the V gene TRBV5-4, with 7 bases aligning to TRBD2. The CDR3 consists of 16 residues. Losses at the gene ends were 1 base for V and 3 bases for J; bases not matched to a gene: 7. Per the germline V gene, CDR1 is SGHNT and CDR2 is YYREEE (reference sequence). CDR3 protein: CASSLFSASGYNEQFF. CDR3 DNA sequence: TGTGCCAGCAGCTTGTTCTCGGCTAGCGGCTACAATGAGCAGTTCTTC.

This chain connects TRBV28 to TRBJ2-7, with D perhaps TRBD1 (7 bases). This CDR3 is built from 15 residues. Looked up from germline, CDR1 is MDHEN and CDR2 is SYDVKM. Trimming shortened V by 5 bases and J by 6 bases, and 20 bases separated the two germline ends. DNA of the CDR3: TGTGCCAGCAGTATGGAAACGACAGGGACTTTCGAGCAGTACTTC. This gives the protein CASSMETTGTFEQYF.

J is TRBJ2-4 and V is TRBV2; no definite D call. The CDR3 spans 12 residues. CDR1 SNHLY and CDR2 FYNNEI come from the germline V gene. Trimming removed 3 bases from V and 6 bases from J, with 6 bases in between. Here the CDR3 reads CASSDWGNIQYF. Written as DNA, the CDR3 is TGTGCCAGCAGTGACTGGGGAAACATTCAGTACTTC. Full variable domain (missing parts from reference TRBV2 and TRBJ2-4): EPEVTQTPSHQVTQMGQEVILRCVPISNHLYFYWYRQILGQKVEFLVSFYNNEISEKSEIFDDQFSVERPDGSNFTLKIRSTKLEDSAMYFCASSDWGNIQYFGAGTRLSVL.